This T cell receptor (beta chain) was sequenced for a study of Ad26.COV2.S vaccination and SARS-CoV-2 variants. Study-wide points: Responses of T cells in total may have been underestimated by the TCR breadth and depth analyses.

The CDR3 is made up of 14 amino acids. V lost 7 bases, J lost 0 bases, and 11 bases lay in between. The germline gives CDR1 SNHLY, CDR2 FYNNEI. The treatment denotes: around 19 received Ad26.COV2.S at low or high dose, single or two shots; roughly five received placebo; per-sample allocation not given. Following the first vaccine or placebo injection, samples were taken on day 63. Clones were sequenced by immunoSEQ multiplex PCR, and TCRdb holds only the in-frame ones, with some missing. The sample has about 400,000 clones, more than 75% seen once. With regard to this clone: Its specificity is unknown.

This TCR was recovered from a person between 18 and 65 years old who received the Ad26.COV2.S COVID-19 vaccine or a placebo. This specimen was peripheral blood, taken in a trial of Ad26.COV2.S vaccine versus placebo. J is TRBJ2-3 and V is TRBV2; D gene uncertain. CDR3: CASTGTASTDTQYF. As DNA, the CDR3 is TGTGCCAGCACAGGTACAGCTAGCACAGATACGCAGTATTTT.